The TCR beta chain under discussion was sequenced for a study of OX40 agonist ivuxolimab in advanced cancers. Overall study: Each patient was given ivuxolimab into a vein every 2 weeks, at 0.01 to 10 mg/kg. Under the entry rules, prior anti-PD-1, anti-PD-L1 or anti-CTLA-4 therapy was allowed, and around 36% had some. Findings and limits, study-wide: Doses of 0.1 to 3.0 mg/kg were accompanied by clonal expansion of CD4+ and CD8+ blood T cells by week 6.

Germline V gene lookup returns CDR1 MRHNA and CDR2 SNTAGT. The CDR3 has 13 amino acids. Deletions cut 4 bases from V and 2 bases from J, with 7 bases between. On this clone: As yet, its antigen is unknown.

Sequenced by immunoSEQ multiplex PCR; TCRdb stores in-frame clones only, minus some. The sample includes tens of thousands of clones, more than 70% seen only once; the top ten take approximately 12%. Blood was sampled at baseline, cycle 4 day 1, and cycle 7 day 1. The TCR originated in an adult with an advanced solid tumor such as melanoma, head and neck, liver or kidney cancer. The sequences come from CD4+ or CD8+ T cells sorted from blood, collected in a trial of the OX40 agonist ivuxolimab. The gene calls are TRBV6-4 and TRBJ2-3; D unclear. The DNA of the CDR3 is TGTGCCAGCAGTGCCTCACCCACAGATACGCAGTATTTT. Protein: CASSASPTDTQYF.